Sequencing of this T cell receptor beta chain was carried out in a study of OX40 agonist ivuxolimab in advanced cancers. About the research overall: Dose-escalation patients' cancers were hepatocellular carcinoma, melanoma, renal cell or head and neck cancer. Three patients responded partially, comprising one with hepatocellular carcinoma and two with cutaneous melanoma.

The CDR3 is 11 residues long. Germline V CDR1 and CDR2: SGHRS, YFSETQ. Trimming removed 0 bases at V and 5 bases at J, with 3 bases between. Blood sampling was done at baseline, cycle 4 day 1, and cycle 7 day 1. Profiled with immunoSEQ multiplex PCR; TCRdb holds only in-frame clones, not every one. The sample lists roughly 130,000 clones; around 95% were seen once. Overall study findings and caveats: Partly responding patients at 0.1-3.0 mg/kg showed some of the smallest clonal expansion.

A remark on this clone: The antigen remains undetermined.

Sequenced here: CD4+ or CD8+ T cells sorted from blood, sampled in a trial of the OX40 agonist ivuxolimab. This TCR derives from an adult with an advanced solid tumor such as melanoma, head and neck, liver or kidney cancer. This chain joins TRBV5-1 and TRBJ2-7; no clear D gene. The CDR3 is CASSLGNEQYF. Here the CDR3 DNA reads TGCGCCAGCAGCTTGGGAAACGAGCAGTACTTC.